The 16 T cell receptor beta chains listed next were all sequenced from one sample in a study of blood T cell repertoires in COVID-19 (dated by TCRdb to the early 2020s). Libraries were made using the immunoSEQ multiplex PCR assay. TCRdb holds this immuneACCESS table with in-frame rearrangements only. Some clones are missing; in checked studies, unresolved V genes explain under half, and the rest has no known cause. The sample contains just under 65,000 clones, about 76% of them found a single time. The ten largest clones capture approximately 5.6% of the sample. The sample consisted of peripheral blood. These receptors all stem from a human donor in a cohort sampled during active COVID-19.

The chain carries TRBV10-1 and TRBJ1-5; TRBD1 matches 9 bases. The CDR3 contains 17 residues. Trimming at V came to 2 bases and at J to 0 bases, leaving 5 bases not matched to a gene. Germline lookup yields CDR1 WNHNN and CDR2 SYGVQD (reference sequence). As DNA, the CDR3 is TGCGCCAGCAGTGAGCATCGGACAGGGGTTAGCAATCAGCCCCAGCATTTT. Translating gives CASSEHRTGVSNQPQHF.

A remark on this clone: This sample also contains other DNA sequences that code for the same CDR3. This chain connects TRBV7-9 to TRBJ2-1; TRBD2 is a possible D gene (5 bases). CDR3 length equals 14 residues. Deletions cut 1 base from V and 7 bases from J, with 11 bases between. Per the germline V gene, CDR1 is SEHNR and CDR2 is FQNEAQ (reference sequence). The CDR3 spells CASSLGTGWNEQFF. The DNA of the CDR3 is TGTGCCAGCAGCTTAGGAACGGGGTGGAATGAGCAGTTCTTC.

This clone was seen once. The chain employs TRBV19 and TRBJ2-1, with 11 bases that match TRBD2. After removal of 5 bases from V and 3 bases from J, the junction contained 6 bases not matched to a gene. Germline CDR1 reads LNHDA; CDR2 reads SQIVND (reference sequence). The CDR3 contains 16 residues. This CDR3 reads CASSVTSGGIYNEQFF. The CDR3 bases are TGTGCCAGTAGTGTCACTAGCGGGGGTATCTACAATGAGCAGTTCTTC. The whole variable domain, filled in from reference TRBV19 and TRBJ2-1, reads DGGITQSPKYLFRKEGQNVTLSCEQNLNHDAMYWYRQDPGQGLRLIYYSQIVNDFQKGDIAEGYSVSREKKESFPLTVTSAQKNPTAFYLCASSVTSGGIYNEQFFGPGTRLTVL.

The gene calls are TRBV27 and TRBJ2-1; D unclear. The ends were cut back, 8 bases at V and 0 bases at J, with 20 bases in the middle. This CDR3 contains 17 residues. The germline V gene has CDR1 MNHEY and CDR2 SMNVEV (reference sequence). The CDR3 bases are TGTGCCAGCGATACATGGGTGGGCCCCCTCTCCTACAATGAGCAGTTCTTC. It translates to CASDTWVGPLSYNEQFF.

The chain joins TRBV7-8 to TRBJ1-2; 10 bases map to TRBD1. The germline V gene encodes CDR1 SGHVS and CDR2 FQNEAQ. The CDR3 has 17 residues. V lost 1 base, J lost 8 bases, and 13 bases stayed unmatched. The CDR3 loop is CASSLGSPGQGKKGYTF. DNA of the CDR3: TGTGCCAGCAGCTTAGGGTCGCCGGGACAGGGGAAGAAGGGCTACACCTTC.

This chain joins TRBV7-4 and TRBJ2-3; 9 bases line up with TRBD2. Losses at the gene ends were 8 bases for V and 6 bases for J; bases not matched to a gene: 18. The germline CDR1 and CDR2 sequences are SGHVT and SQSDAQ. CDR3 length: 17 amino acids. CDR3 sequence: CASLFPQLAGRGDTQYF. CDR3 in DNA: TGTGCCAGCCTCTTCCCTCAGCTAGCGGGGCGGGGGGATACGCAGTATTTT. Filled out from reference TRBV7-4 and TRBJ2-3, the complete variable domain reads GAGVSQSPRYKVAKRGRDVALRCDSISGHVTLYWYRQTLGQGSEVLTYSQSDAQRDKSGRPSGRFSAERPERSVSTLKIQRTEQGDSAVYLCASLFPQLAGRGDTQYFGPGTRLTVL.

The chain is built from TRBV2 and TRBJ1-6, with 11 bases fitting TRBD1. The trim removed 6 bases at V and 7 bases at J, leaving 8 bases unmatched. This CDR3 contains 16 residues. Per germline, CDR1 SNHLY and CDR2 FYNNEI. CDR3 coding DNA: TGTGCCAGCAGGCCGGGACAGGGGGATACCAATTCACCCCTCCACTTT. This translates into CASRPGQGDTNSPLHF.

This chain uses TRBV2 with TRBJ2-2; 7 nucleotides match TRBD1. Per the germline V gene, CDR1 is SNHLY and CDR2 is FYNNEI. V dropped 6 bases and J dropped 5; count of bases not matched to a gene: 6. There are 14 residues in the CDR3. The CDR3, as DNA: TGTGCCAGCAGCGGGACAGACTGGACCGGGGAGCTGTTTTTT. Its translation is CASSGTDWTGELFF.

This rearrangement joins TRBV27 to TRBJ2-1; 11 bases fit TRBD1. The length of the CDR3 is 15 residues. The junction had 5 bases not matched to a gene; V was cut back by 6 bases and J by 4 bases. The germline gives CDR1 MNHEY, CDR2 SMNVEV (reference sequence). Here the CDR3 reads CASSGQGATYNEQFF. The CDR3 bases are TGTGCCAGCAGCGGACAGGGGGCGACTTACAATGAGCAGTTCTTC.

The chain employs TRBV24-1 and TRBJ2-5; 9 nucleotides agree with TRBD2. The CDR3 extends over 14 amino acids. The ends lost 7 bases at V and 0 bases at J; junction bases unmatched: 2. Germline V lookup: CDR1 KGHDR, CDR2 SFDVKD. The CDR3 DNA reads TGTGCCACCAGCGCGGGGGGGTACCAAGAGACCCAGTACTTC. Encoded protein: CATSAGGYQETQYF.

This clone was observed a few times. The gene calls are TRBV11-2 and TRBJ2-1; possibly TRBD2 for D (6 bases). Per the germline V gene, CDR1 is SGHAT and CDR2 is FQNNGV. Trimming cost V 4 bases and J 4 bases, with 14 bases left between them. The CDR3 is made up of 15 amino acids. The CDR3 protein is CASSSRLVSYNEQFF. The CDR3 DNA is TGTGCCAGCAGCTCCAGACTAGTCTCTTACAATGAGCAGTTCTTC.

The genes are TRBV9 and TRBJ2-2; 11 positions agree with TRBD2. Germline V gene lookup returns CDR1 SGDLS and CDR2 YYNGEE. There are 17 residues in the CDR3. V trimming: 2 bases; J trimming: 4 bases; junction bases outside the gene matches: 7. CDR3 nucleotide sequence: TGTGCCAGCAGCGTTACAACTAGCGGGGGAGGCACCGGGGAGCTGTTTTTT. Amino acids: CASSVTTSGGGTGELFF.

V is TRBV27 and J is TRBJ1-5; 7 positions agree with TRBD1. V lost 6 bases to trimming and J lost 2 bases; unmatched junction nucleotides: 4. This CDR3 region has 14 residues. Germline V gene lookup returns CDR1 MNHEY and CDR2 SMNVEV (reference sequence). CDR3 sequence: CASRPGTGNQPQHF. The CDR3 coding sequence is TGTGCCAGCAGACCCGGGACAGGCAATCAGCCCCAGCATTTT.

The DNA of the CDR3 is TGTGCCAGCAGCCAGGGACAGGGGAATGGAAACACCATATATTTT. Amino acid sequence: CASSQGQGNGNTIYF. The gene calls are TRBV4-2 and TRBJ1-3; 10 bases fit TRBD1. V shed 3 bases, J shed 3 bases, and the junction held 2 bases outside the gene matches. The germline CDR1 and CDR2 sequences are LGHNA and YNFKEQ. The CDR3 has 15 amino acids.

The CDR3 protein is CASSPLTGASQPQHF. The DNA of the CDR3 is TGTGCCAGCAGTCCCCTTACAGGGGCAAGTCAGCCCCAGCATTTT. The chain employs TRBV28 and TRBJ1-5; 7 positions match TRBD1. This CDR3 spans 15 amino acids. CDR1 is MDHEN, CDR2 SYDVKM, per germline. J lost 6 bases, V lost 5 bases, and 10 bases had no gene match.

V is TRBV9 and J is TRBJ2-2; 7 bases agree with TRBD2. The trim removed 5 bases at V and 4 bases at J, leaving 5 bases unmatched. The CDR3 contains 14 residues. CDR1 is SGDLS and CDR2 is YYNGEE in the germline V gene. The CDR3 nucleotides read TGTGCCAGCAGGCTAGCGGTGGCCACCGGGGAGCTGTTTTTT. Translating gives CASRLAVATGELFF.